What follows are 25 T cell receptor beta chains derived from one specimen sequenced in a study of regulatory T cells in long-lasting Graves disease. Both iRepertoire HTBI primers and Arm-PCR of CDR3 regions were used to build the TCR beta libraries. TCRdb itself ran the multiplex PCR reads through MiXCR, one entry per CDR3 protein. Of approximately 470,000 distinct CDR3 sequences in the sample, more than 20% were seen once. Time point here: persistent/refractory GD, antithyroid drugs over 5 years with positive TRAb. From RNA extracted from PBMCs, the TCR library was made. The sample was peripheral blood mononuclear cells (PBMCs), taken when the disease was refractory, from a patient treated with antithyroid drugs. Receptor source: a female donor with Graves disease.

This clonotype was seen a few times. The rearrangement links TRBV7-9 to TRBJ1-1, with TRBD1 as a possible D gene (6 bases). CDR1 SEHNR and CDR2 FQNEAQ come from the germline V gene (reference sequence). The CDR3 extends over 15 amino acids. V lost 5 bases and J 5 bases, leaving 18 bases between the germline ends. The chain's CDR3 is CASSPYTGSGTEAFF. The CDR3 DNA sequence: TGTGCCAGCAGCCCATATACAGGGTCGGGTACTGAAGCTTTCTTT.

Ten or more counts support this clonotype. The chain uses TRBV7-8 and TRBJ1-5; D is undetermined. V lost 5 bases, J lost 5 bases, and 10 bases lay in between. CDR3 length equals 13 residues. Germline V gene lookup returns CDR1 SGHVS and CDR2 FQNEAQ. The CDR3, as DNA: TGTGCCAGCAGCATCCGGGCGGATCAGCCCCAGCATTTT. Its translation is CASSIRADQPQHF.

The chain joins TRBV4-1 to TRBJ1-2; 9 nucleotides line up with TRBD1. J was trimmed by 5 bases and V by 0 bases; bases with no gene match: 7. Germline V gives CDR1 MGHRA, CDR2 YSYEKL. CDR3 size: 16 residues. The CDR3 sequence is CASSQERSGTGYGYTF. Written as DNA, the CDR3 is TGCGCCAGCAGCCAAGAAAGATCCGGGACAGGGTATGGCTACACCTTC.

The sample holds many counts of this clonotype. The chain is built from TRBV3-1 and TRBJ1-1, with 7 bases aligning to TRBD1. The CDR3 is 15 residues long. Germline CDR1 is LGHDT and CDR2 is YNNKEL (reference sequence). The V gene end was trimmed by 3 bases and the J gene end by 5 bases; junction bases not matched to a gene: 9. As DNA, the CDR3 is TGTGCCAGCAGCCAGGCGGGACAGCAGAGGACTGAAGCTTTCTTT. Encoded protein: CASSQAGQQRTEAFF.

The CDR3 nucleotides are TGTGCCAGCAGCGTAAACCCTAAGGAGCAGTACTTC. Residues: CASSVNPKEQYF. The chain couples TRBV13 to TRBJ2-7; D ambiguous. V was cut by 5 bases and J by 7 bases, with 12 bases left in between. Germline V gene lookup returns CDR1 PRHDT and CDR2 FYEKMQ (reference sequence). This CDR3 has 12 residues.

This clonotype was observed a handful of times. The chain is built from TRBV7-9 and TRBJ2-7, with TRBD2 matching 8 bases. After removal of 5 bases from V and 0 bases from J, the junction contained 9 bases not matched to a gene. Germline V gives CDR1 SEHNR, CDR2 FQNEAQ (reference sequence). This CDR3 spans 16 amino acids. CDR3 nucleotides: TGTGCCAGCAGCACCTTACTAGCGGACCGCTCCTACGAGCAGTACTTC. It yields the protein CASSTLLADRSYEQYF.

This clonotype was seen repeatedly, ten times or more. CDR3 nucleotide sequence: TGCAGCGTTTCCTCGGGACAGGGTCATGGCTACACCTTC. Translating it yields CSVSSGQGHGYTF. V usage is TRBV29-1 and J usage is TRBJ1-2, with TRBD1 matching 9 bases. CDR3 length: 13 amino acids. CDR1 is SQVTM and CDR2 is ANQGSEA in the germline V gene. With V trimmed by 5 bases and J by 6 bases, 7 bases remained unmatched. The complete variable domain, with remaining parts taken from reference TRBV29-1 and TRBJ1-2, reads SAVISQKPSRDICQRGTSLTIQCQVDSQVTMMFWYRQQPGQSLTLIATANQGSEATYESGFVIDKFPISRPNLTFSTLTVSNMSPEDSSIYLCSVSSGQGHGYTFGSGTRLTVV.

This clonotype was seen a few times. This rearrangement joins TRBV5-1 to TRBJ2-7; possibly TRBD1 for D (6 bases). CDR1 is SGHRS and CDR2 is YFSETQ in the germline V gene. The CDR3 has 15 residues. V lost 0 bases and J 3 bases, leaving 13 bases between the germline ends. Written as DNA, the CDR3 is TGCGCCAGCAGCTTGGAAGGGGGTTCCTTCTACGAGCAGTACTTC. This encodes CASSLEGGSFYEQYF.

The sample holds a few counts of this clonotype. CDR3 region: CSVLQGRWNTEAFF. The DNA of the CDR3 is TGCAGTGTTCTTCAGGGACGGTGGAACACTGAAGCTTTCTTT. This chain uses TRBV20-1 with TRBJ1-1; perhaps TRBD1 as D (5 bases). CDR1 is DFQATT, CDR2 SNEGSKA, per germline (reference sequence). V shed 7 bases and J shed 1 base, with 16 bases lying between them. The CDR3 runs to 14 residues.

This clonotype was seen at least ten times. V is TRBV27 and J is TRBJ2-2; 7 bases align to TRBD1. This CDR3 spans 15 amino acids. Germline loops: CDR1 MNHEY, CDR2 SMNVEV (reference sequence). V lost 10 bases and J lost 0; bases outside the gene matches: 8. CDR3 region: CATHHGTANTGELFF. The CDR3 DNA reads as TGTGCCACCCACCACGGGACAGCGAACACCGGGGAGCTGTTTTTT.

The chain joins TRBV19 to TRBJ2-1, with 7 bases identical to TRBD2. The CDR3 runs 15 residues. V dropped 7 bases and J dropped 3; count of bases not matched to a gene: 9. The V gene's germline CDR1 is LNHDA and CDR2 SQIVND (reference sequence). The CDR3 sequence is CASTREGMLYNEQFF. As DNA, the CDR3 is TGTGCCAGTACTAGGGAGGGGATGCTCTACAATGAGCAGTTCTTC.

This clonotype was detected only a few times. V usage is TRBV19 and J usage is TRBJ1-5, with D unclear. The V gene lost 8 bases and the J gene lost 0 bases, with 14 bases spanning the gap. In germline, CDR1 is LNHDA, CDR2 SQIVND (reference sequence). This CDR3 is 15 amino acids long. The CDR3 spells CASGIDTSSNQPQHF. In DNA form, the CDR3 reads TGTGCCAGTGGGATTGACACTTCTAGCAATCAGCCCCAGCATTTT.

Ten or more counts support this clonotype. The chain joins TRBV2 to TRBJ1-3, with D possibly TRBD1 on 5 matching bases. Germline V gene data show CDR1 as SNHLY and CDR2 as FYNNEI. The V end lost 1 base, the J end lost 4 bases, and 14 bases lay between the germline ends. There are 16 residues in the CDR3. The DNA for the CDR3 is TGTGCCAGCAGTGAAGAGGAGGGGAGCTCGGGAAACACCATATATTTT. Encoded protein: CASSEEEGSSGNTIYF.

The chain recombines TRBV7-9 with TRBJ1-1, with D possibly TRBD1 on 5 matching bases. CDR3 length: 15 amino acids. The ends were cut back, 5 bases at V and 6 bases at J, with 19 bases in the middle. Germline-derived CDR1 and CDR2 are SEHNR and FQNEAQ (reference sequence). The CDR3 coding sequence is TGTGCCAGCAGCCCAACCCAACGGAGGGGACCTGAAGCTTTCTTT. Translated, it gives CASSPTQRRGPEAFF.

This clonotype has just one count. This CDR3 is missing its conserved last phenylalanine or tryptophan, likely due to a read error. V is TRBV5-4 and J is TRBJ2-7, with 7 positions matching TRBD2. The CDR3 consists of 13 residues. In germline, CDR1 is SGHNT, CDR2 YYREEE (reference sequence). Trimming removed 5 bases from V and 2 bases from J; junction bases left unmatched: 4. The chain's CDR3 is CASSTGLAYEQYL. The CDR3, as DNA: TGTGCCAGCAGTACCGGACTAGCCTACGAGCAGTACCTC.

The chain links TRBV28 to TRBJ2-7; tentatively, D is TRBD1 (5 bases). Germline CDR1 MDHEN, CDR2 SYDVKM. Trimming pared 10 bases from V and 7 bases from J, leaving 20 bases between. The CDR3 runs to 13 residues. CDR3 coding DNA: TGTGCCATTGTAACAGGTGCAGCTAAGGAGCAGTACTTC. Protein product: CAIVTGAAKEQYF.

This clonotype has at least ten counts. This chain joins TRBV2 and TRBJ2-7; weak D call: TRBD1 (5 bases). Germline lookup yields CDR1 SNHLY and CDR2 FYNNEI. The CDR3 length is 15 residues. V lost 7 bases to trimming and J lost 4 bases, with 20 bases between them. In DNA form, the CDR3 reads TGTGCCAGCACCGTGAAGGACAAACCTACGTACGAGCAGTACTTC. It codes for CASTVKDKPTYEQYF.

In this sample, this clonotype turned up a few times. The chain is built from TRBV28 and TRBJ2-7, with TRBD1 matching 8 bases. The CDR3 totals 13 residues. V lost 10 bases, J lost 2 bases, and 7 bases stayed unmatched. CDR1 is MDHEN, CDR2 SYDVKM, per germline. The CDR3 here is CAIIKQGAYEQYF. The CDR3 DNA reads as TGTGCCATCATTAAACAGGGGGCCTACGAGCAGTACTTC.

This rearrangement joins TRBV7-9 to TRBJ2-6, with 15 bases aligning to TRBD2. CDR3 size: 20 residues. Unmatched junction bases numbered 9, after V lost 4 bases and J lost 2 bases. Looked up from germline, CDR1 is SEHNR and CDR2 is FQNEAQ (reference sequence). Written as DNA, the CDR3 is TGTGCCAGCAGCTCGGCCTGGACTAGCGGGAGGGCCGCTGGGGCCAACGTCCTGACTTTC. Its protein product is CASSSAWTSGRAAGANVLTF. The full variable domain, its missing parts supplied by reference TRBV7-9 and TRBJ2-6, is DTGVSQNPRHKITKRGQNVTFRCDPISEHNRLYWYRQTLGQGPEFLTYFQNEAQLEKSRLLSDRFSAERPKGSFSTLEIQRTEQGDSAMYLCASSSAWTSGRAAGANVLTFGAGSRLTVL.

The rearrangement links TRBV20-1 to TRBJ1-5; D not resolved. The CDR3 totals 14 residues. V was cut by 1 base and J by 7 bases, with 14 bases left in between. Germline V gene lookup returns CDR1 DFQATT and CDR2 SNEGSKA (reference sequence). In DNA, the CDR3 is TGCAGTGCTAGAGGTTTCGGTTCAGTCCAGCCCCAGCATTTT. It yields the protein CSARGFGSVQPQHF.

The table lists this clonotype with many counts. V and J are TRBV2 and TRBJ1-2; 9 nucleotides agree with TRBD1. CDR3 length equals 16 residues. Germline trimming cut 6 bases from V and 6 bases from J; bases unmatched to any gene: 14. Germline V gene sequence: CDR1 SNHLY, CDR2 FYNNEI. The CDR3 bases are TGTGCCAGCAGCAGTGGGGCAAACAGGGGGCTGCATGGCTACACCTTC. Translating gives CASSSGANRGLHGYTF.

This clonotype was detected only a few times. CDR3 protein: CAWSGGLPPTKGDEQFF. CDR3 DNA sequence: TGTGCCTGGAGTGGGGGACTTCCACCGACTAAGGGGGATGAGCAGTTCTTC. V is TRBV30 and J is TRBJ2-1; possibly TRBD1 or TRBD2 for D (6 bases each). Germline CDR1 reads GTSNPN; CDR2 reads SVGIG (reference sequence). The V end lost 1 base, the J end lost 8 bases, and 24 bases lay between the germline ends. CDR3 size: 17 residues.

This clonotype was picked up a small number of times. The chain recombines TRBV6-1 with TRBJ2-7; 7 positions match TRBD1. Germline trimming cut 6 bases from V and 5 bases from J; bases unmatched to any gene: 1. Germline CDR1 and CDR2: MNHNS and SASEGT. This CDR3 spans 11 amino acids. CDR3 bases: TGTGCCAGCAGGACAGGGCACGAGCAGTACTTC. This gives the protein CASRTGHEQYF.

On this clonotype: At one of its ends the junction is not consistent with the germline gene, which may arise from a read error. The rearrangement joins TRBV20-1 to TRBJ2-2; D gene ambiguous. Germline V gives CDR1 DFQATT, CDR2 SNEGSKA (reference sequence). The CDR3 contains 11 residues. The CDR3 is CSAFSTRELFF. Here the CDR3 DNA reads TGCAGTGCTTTTAGCACCCGGGAGCTGTTTTTT.

This clonotype was seen many times. The chain joins TRBV28 to TRBJ1-1; 10 bases agree with TRBD1. This CDR3 has 15 amino acids. With 5 bases clipped from V and 5 bases from J, the junction kept 8 bases outside the gene matches. Germline V gene sequence: CDR1 MDHEN, CDR2 SYDVKM. CDR3 in DNA: TGTGCCAGCAGTCCATCGGGACAGGGGTCAACTGAAGCTTTCTTT. This gives the protein CASSPSGQGSTEAFF. The whole variable domain, filled in from reference TRBV28 and TRBJ1-1, reads DVKVTQSSRYLVKRTGEKVFLECVQDMDHENMFWYRQDPGLGLRLIYFSYDVKMKEKGDIPEGYSVSREKKERFSLILESASTNQTSMYLCASSPSGQGSTEAFFGQGTRLTVV.